The 26 T cell receptor beta chains below come from one sample, sequenced in a study of T cells in Graves' hyperthyroidism and ophthalmopathy. RNA transcripts yielded amplified TCR beta CDR3 regions. During a first-round RT-PCR of the TCR CDR3, the HTBI primer set was used. TCRdb recomputed calls from the multiplex PCR reads with MiXCR, one row per CDR3 protein. This table holds around 480,000 distinct CDR3 sequences, around 14% found once. Source material: blood. All receptors derive from a woman under 30 with Graves' hyperthyroidism.

Many counts were recorded for this clonotype. This chain connects TRBV20-1 to TRBJ2-7; TRBD2 agrees at 10 bases. Germline trimming cut 3 bases from V and 4 bases from J; bases unmatched to any gene: 3. Germline values: CDR1 DFQATT, CDR2 SNEGSKA (reference sequence). There are 13 residues in the CDR3. In DNA form, the CDR3 reads TGCAGTGCTAGGGCTAGCGGGAGTTACGAGCAGTACTTC. Translation: CSARASGSYEQYF.

This clonotype was observed at least ten times. The chain carries TRBV3-1 and TRBJ2-3; D may be TRBD2 (5 bases). The CDR3 totals 15 residues. The germline V and J ends were trimmed by 2 bases and 1 base, with 10 bases remaining between them. Germline loops: CDR1 LGHDT, CDR2 YNNKEL (reference sequence). CDR3 sequence reads: CASSQSHGGTDTQYF. DNA of the CDR3: TGTGCCAGCAGCCAAAGTCACGGGGGCACAGATACGCAGTATTTT.

This clonotype has at least ten counts. V and J are TRBV5-1 and TRBJ2-7; D is unresolved. Germline loops: CDR1 SGHRS, CDR2 YFSETQ. V lost 5 bases and J 0 bases, leaving 12 bases between the germline ends. The CDR3 has 14 residues. The CDR3 is CASRSVPRSYEQYF. In nucleotides, the CDR3 is TGCGCCAGCAGATCGGTTCCACGCTCCTACGAGCAGTACTTC.

The chain is built from TRBV6-6 and TRBJ2-1, with 8 bases fitting TRBD2. The CDR3 covers 16 residues. Germline loops: CDR1 MNHNY, CDR2 SVGAGI (reference sequence). J lost 7 bases, V lost 2 bases, and 10 bases had no gene match. DNA of the CDR3: TGTGCCAGCAGTTACCCGAGCGGGAGTGTCGGAAATGAGCAGTTCTTC. Amino acids: CASSYPSGSVGNEQFF.

This clonotype has a count of ten or more. The chain uses TRBV25-1 and TRBJ1-1, with D unresolved. The CDR3 contains 17 residues. Trimming shortened V by 6 bases and J by 3 bases, and 23 bases separated the two germline ends. Germline loops: CDR1 MGHDK, CDR2 SYGVNS. The chain's CDR3 is CASSVERVTPRHTEAFF. The CDR3 DNA sequence: TGTGCCAGCAGCGTAGAGCGGGTGACCCCCCGACACACTGAAGCTTTCTTT. Based on the CDR3 plus reference TRBV25-1 and TRBJ1-1, the full variable domain is EADIYQTPRYLVIGTGKKITLECSQTMGHDKMYWYQQDPGMELHLIHYSYGVNSTEKGDLSSESTVSRIRTEHFPLTLESARPSHTSQYLCASSVERVTPRHTEAFFGQGTRLTVV.

This clonotype was seen many times. The chain is built from TRBV12-3 or TRBV12-4 and TRBJ2-3; the match to TRBD1 covers 9 bases. The CDR3 covers 16 residues. J gave up 3 bases and V 3 bases, and 7 bases lay outside the gene matches. The CDR3 DNA sequence: TGTGCCAGCAGTTTTGGACAGGGGATAGGAACAGATACGCAGTATTTT. Translating it yields CASSFGQGIGTDTQYF.

This clonotype occurred many times. This chain uses TRBV24-1 with TRBJ1-2; D gene uncertain. The germline CDR1 and CDR2 sequences are KGHDR and SFDVKD. The CDR3 runs 12 residues. Trimming removed 4 bases at V and 8 bases at J, with 10 bases between. CDR3 in amino acids: CATSEVGGGYTF. In DNA form, the CDR3 reads TGTGCCACCAGTGAGGTGGGCGGCGGCTACACCTTC.

This clonotype appeared a few times. The genes are TRBV15 and TRBJ2-7; 10 bases match TRBD2. CDR1 and CDR2 (germline): LNHNV, YYDKDF (reference sequence). The CDR3 length is 16 residues. V shed 2 bases and J 6 bases; nucleotides not matched to a gene: 10. CDR3 sequence reads: CATSRSLSGRSGEQYV. CDR3 bases: TGTGCCACCAGCAGAAGCCTTAGCGGGAGGAGTGGCGAGCAGTACGTC.

This clonotype was picked up many times. The gene calls are TRBV10-3 and TRBJ2-1; D is perhaps TRBD2 (5 bases). The CDR3 is 15 amino acids. Germline CDR1 is ENHRY and CDR2 is SYGVKD. V lost 10 bases and J 6 bases, leaving 22 bases between the germline ends. CDR3: CATESARETSNEQFF. In DNA, the CDR3 is TGTGCCACCGAATCAGCGAGGGAGACCTCCAATGAGCAGTTCTTC.

This clonotype occurred many times. The chain combines TRBV3-1 with TRBJ2-2; 9 positions match TRBD2. Trimming removed 1 base from V and 6 bases from J; junction bases left unmatched: 3. The CDR3 is 15 amino acids. The germline gives CDR1 LGHDT, CDR2 YNNKEL (reference sequence). The CDR3, as DNA: TGTGCCAGCAGCCAAGTAGCTAGCGGGGCCGGGGAGCTGTTTTTT. Its translation is CASSQVASGAGELFF.

The sample holds many counts of this clonotype. The chain uses TRBV2 and TRBJ2-3, with 7 bases aligning to TRBD2. The germline gives CDR1 SNHLY, CDR2 FYNNEI. Trimming cost V 2 bases and J 4 bases; bases outside gene matches: 6. The CDR3 has 15 amino acids. The CDR3 is CASSESVTSPDTQYF. The CDR3 DNA reads as TGTGCCAGCAGTGAAAGTGTGACTAGCCCAGATACGCAGTATTTT.

This clonotype was counted many times. V and J are TRBV7-3 and TRBJ1-2; D remains ambiguous. The germline V and J ends were trimmed by 5 bases and 4 bases, with 11 bases remaining between them. This CDR3 is built from 13 residues. Germline assignment: CDR1 SGHTA and CDR2 FQGTGA. The CDR3 here is CASSLSPSYGYTF. In DNA, the CDR3 is TGTGCCAGCAGCCTTTCCCCTTCCTATGGCTACACCTTC. Combining the CDR3 with reference TRBV7-3 and TRBJ1-2 gives the whole variable domain GAGVSQTPSNKVTEKGKYVELRCDPISGHTALYWYRQSLGQGPEFLIYFQGTGAADDSGLPNDRFFAVRPEGSVSTLKIQRTERGDSAVYLCASSLSPSYGYTFGSGTRLTVV.

This clonotype has a count of ten or more. The chain joins TRBV11-2 to TRBJ2-1, with a weak D call TRBD1 (6 bases). The CDR3 has 16 residues. V was trimmed by 7 bases and J by 4 bases, leaving 20 bases between them. The germline V gene encodes CDR1 SGHAT and CDR2 FQNNGV. CDR3 residues: CASTTGRGGVYNEQFF. The CDR3 DNA reads TGTGCCAGCACCACCGGCCGAGGGGGTGTATACAATGAGCAGTTCTTC.

The genes are TRBV4-1 and TRBJ1-4; TRBD1 matches 7 bases. J lost 7 bases, V lost 0 bases, and 5 bases had no gene match. Looked up from germline, CDR1 is MGHRA and CDR2 is YSYEKL. This CDR3 has 15 amino acids. CDR3 DNA sequence: TGCGCCAGCAGCCAAGAGGGACAGACTCTTGAAAAACTGTTTTTT. Its translation is CASSQEGQTLEKLFF.

The rearrangement joins TRBV6-1 to TRBJ1-1; a weak D match, TRBD1 (6 bases). Trimming took off 9 bases at V and 1 base at J, with 12 bases between the two ends. The CDR3 contains 13 residues. Germline CDR1 and CDR2: MNHNS and SASEGT. CDR3: CASHRVGNTEAFF. The DNA of the CDR3 is TGTGCCAGTCACAGGGTTGGGAACACTGAAGCTTTCTTT.

This clonotype was seen only a few times. V usage is TRBV19 and J usage is TRBJ1-5, with TRBD1 as a possible D gene (5 bases). CDR3 length: 15 amino acids. The V end lost 8 bases, the J end lost 2 bases, and 16 bases lay between the germline ends. Germline values: CDR1 LNHDA, CDR2 SQIVND (reference sequence). CDR3 sequence reads: CASELGEEGNQPQHF. DNA for the CDR3: TGTGCCAGTGAATTGGGGGAGGAGGGCAATCAGCCCCAGCATTTT. Variable domain in full (rest from reference TRBV19 and TRBJ1-5): DGGITQSPKYLFRKEGQNVTLSCEQNLNHDAMYWYRQDPGQGLRLIYYSQIVNDFQKGDIAEGYSVSREKKESFPLTVTSAQKNPTAFYLCASELGEEGNQPQHFGDGTRLSIL.

Many counts were recorded for this clonotype. The rearrangement uses TRBV30 and TRBJ2-1; tentative D call: TRBD1 (6 bases). V lost 1 base and J lost 3, with 13 bases in between. Germline CDR1 is GTSNPN and CDR2 is SVGIG (reference sequence). CDR3 length: 15 residues. The CDR3 sequence is CAWSAGRGLYNEQFF. The CDR3 region has the DNA TGTGCCTGGAGTGCAGGCAGGGGCCTCTACAATGAGCAGTTCTTC.

J is TRBJ1-1 and V is TRBV5-1; the D gene is possibly TRBD1 (5 bases). The ends were cut back, 0 bases at V and 9 bases at J, with 9 bases in the middle. This CDR3 is 12 amino acids long. The germline CDR1 and CDR2 sequences are SGHRS and YFSETQ. This CDR3 is CASSLDEGQAFF. CDR3 bases: TGCGCCAGCAGCTTGGATGAGGGGCAAGCTTTCTTT.

CDR3 sequence: CASSQDLAQGYQPQHF. The CDR3 bases are TGTGCCAGCAGCCAAGATTTGGCCCAGGGCTATCAGCCCCAGCATTTT. The rearrangement links TRBV4-2 to TRBJ1-5; a possible D gene is TRBD1 (5 bases). Between the trimmed V and J ends, which lost 0 bases and 5 bases, there was a span of 14 bases. Germline V gives CDR1 LGHNA, CDR2 YNFKEQ. The CDR3 contains 16 residues.

This clonotype has a handful of counts. The genes are TRBV5-1 and TRBJ1-5; D is unclear. Germline values: CDR1 SGHRS, CDR2 YFSETQ. V gave up 0 bases and J gave up 0 bases, with 7 bases separating them. The CDR3 runs 15 residues. The CDR3 sequence: CASSLVGNSNQPQHF. In nucleotides, the CDR3 is TGCGCCAGCAGCTTGGTGGGAAATAGCAATCAGCCCCAGCATTTT.

With respect to this clonotype: Germline is not matched at one junction end, which may reflect a read error. The CDR3 DNA follows: TGTGCCAGCAGCGGCAGACTAGCGGGAGCCTCCGACGAGCAGTACTTC. Amino acids: CASSGRLAGASDEQYF. The rearrangement links TRBV7-9 to TRBJ2-7; the match to TRBD2 covers 12 bases. CDR1 is SEHNR, CDR2 FQNEAQ, per germline (reference sequence). This CDR3 has 16 amino acids.

Remarks on this clonotype: A read error is possible here, since a much larger clone lies one base away. The chain links TRBV12-3 or TRBV12-4 to TRBJ1-1; tentatively, D is TRBD1 (5 bases). The CDR3 covers 13 residues. Trimming left V 4 bases short and J 4 bases short, with 10 bases between. CDR3 loop: CASSSSGPTEAFF. CDR3 nucleotide sequence: TGTGCCAGCAGTTCCTCGGGGCCCACTGAAGCTTTCTTT.

This clonotype was seen repeatedly, ten times or more. This sequence joins TRBV12-3 or TRBV12-4 and TRBJ2-6; a weak D match, TRBD1 (5 bases). The CDR3 is 15 residues long. V was clipped by 5 bases and J by 1 base, with 9 bases between them. DNA of the CDR3: TGTGCCAGCAGTACTAAGGGGTCTGGGGCCAACGTCCTGACTTTC. This translates into CASSTKGSGANVLTF.

This clonotype appeared many times. This chain joins TRBV2 and TRBJ1-5; tentatively, D is TRBD1 (5 bases). Germline values: CDR1 SNHLY, CDR2 FYNNEI. The V end lost 5 bases, the J end lost 2 bases, and 13 bases lay between the germline ends. There are 15 residues in the CDR3. The CDR3 here is CASSLERGRNQPQHF. In DNA form, the CDR3 reads TGTGCCAGCAGTCTAGAACGGGGACGCAATCAGCCCCAGCATTTT. Together with reference TRBV2 and TRBJ1-5, the CDR3 gives the full variable domain: EPEVTQTPSHQVTQMGQEVILRCVPISNHLYFYWYRQILGQKVEFLVSFYNNEISEKSEIFDDQFSVERPDGSNFTLKIRSTKLEDSAMYFCASSLERGRNQPQHFGDGTRLSIL.

Ten or more counts support this clonotype. This rearrangement joins TRBV6-5 to TRBJ2-7, with TRBD2 matching 12 bases. The germline V gene has CDR1 MNHEY and CDR2 SVGAGI. The CDR3 spans 18 residues. V dropped 4 bases and J dropped 7; count of bases not matched to a gene: 17. The CDR3 DNA reads as TGTGCCAGCAGTTTCCAGCCCCGACTAGCGGGAGATGAGGGGGAGCAGTACGTC. It translates to CASSFQPRLAGDEGEQYV.

This clonotype was picked up many times. The chain couples TRBV27 to TRBJ2-2, with unresolved D. Germline V gives CDR1 MNHEY, CDR2 SMNVEV (reference sequence). The ends were cut back, 6 bases at V and 4 bases at J, with 12 bases in the middle. The CDR3 runs to 14 residues. CDR3 sequence (DNA): TGTGCCAGCAGGATCTTCGGGCCCACCGGGGAGCTGTTTTTT. It specifies CASRIFGPTGELFF.